This T cell receptor beta chain was recorded in a study of Graves' ophthalmopathy and Graves' hyperthyroidism. Whole-study findings and limits: Progression of ophthalmopathy was predicted by the model with around 68% sensitivity and around 72% specificity. The blood repertoire also included most expanded thyroid clonotypes above 0.001 frequency.

This CDR3 region has 17 residues. Trimming at V came to 3 bases and at J to 6 bases, leaving 16 bases not matched to a gene. CDR1 and CDR2 from the germline V gene are SGDLS and YYNGEE. Using RNA transcripts, the TCR beta CDR3 regions were amplified. The workflow started with a first-round RT-PCR run with HTBI primers and then moved on to a second-round multiplex PCR. Via MiXCR, TCRdb re-called the multiplex PCR reads, giving one row per CDR3 protein. The table has around 1,200,000 distinct CDR3 sequences, 36% seen once. This clonotype was recorded a few times. Its antigen remains unknown. Excluded were patients with other autoimmune diseases, uncontrolled infections, pregnancy or lactation.

Material for sequencing was peripheral blood or thyroid tissue (not recorded which). The rearrangement links TRBV9 to TRBJ2-3, with 7 nucleotides matching TRBD1. The receptor's source is an adult man with Graves' hyperthyroidism. The CDR3 nucleotides are TGTGCCAGCAGCGCACGACCGGGACAGACGAGATCGGATACGCAGTATTTT. Its translation is CASSARPGQTRSDTQYF.